This is a list of T cell receptor beta chains from one sample in a study of blood T cell repertoires in COVID-19. TCRdb's copy holds only in-frame clones and misses some; the assay was immunoSEQ multiplex PCR. Here the sample spans around 100,000 clones, roughly 84% being singletons. The sequenced sample consisted of peripheral blood. The receptor set was obtained from a human donor in a cohort sampled during active or convalescent COVID-19. Each CDR3 is given with its conserved first and last residue. The D gene is left open where the match is weak. Some rows have no size entry. The others give once, few or many, or a class for an expanded clone.

TRBV6-2/TRBV6-3	once	.	TRBJ2-1	CASSLLSEQFF	TGTGCCAGCAGTTTGTTATCTGAGCAGTTCTTC
TRBV12-3/TRBV12-4	.	.	TRBJ1-2	CASSLEGVYGYTF	TGTGCCAGCAGTTTAGAGGGGGTGTATGGCTACACCTTC
TRBV14	.	.	TRBJ2-1	CASSQAYSSYNEQFF	TGTGCCAGCAGCCAAGCGTACAGCTCCTACAATGAGCAGTTCTTC
TRBV19	.	TRBD1	TRBJ1-5	CATLDRGQQPQHF	TGTGCCACCCTGGACAGGGGGCAACAGCCCCAGCATTTT
TRBV9	.	.	TRBJ1-3	CASSVGQGSTGNTIYF	TGTGCCAGCAGCGTAGGTCAGGGTTCTACTGGAAACACCATATATTTT
TRBV27	.	.	TRBJ2-3	CASSLSSGGAADTQYF	TGTGCCAGCAGTTTATCGAGTGGCGGCGCGGCAGATACGCAGTATTTT
TRBV27	few	.	TRBJ1-6	CASSGRGSSSYNSPLHF	TGTGCCAGCAGTGGAAGAGGCTCGAGCTCCTATAATTCACCCCTCCACTTT
TRBV19	.	TRBD1	TRBJ2-2	CASSMRQGPTGELFF	TGTGCCAGTAGTATGAGACAGGGGCCCACCGGGGAGCTGTTTTTT
TRBV12-5	.	.	TRBJ2-3	CASGQPVGYGGSTDTQYF	TGTGCTAGTGGACAACCCGTGGGCTACGGTGGGAGCACAGATACGCAGTATTTT
TRBV6-6	.	.	TRBJ2-7	CASTARQEYEQYF	TGTGCCAGCACCGCAAGACAGGAGTACGAGCAGTACTTC
TRBV5-5	.	.	TRBJ1-1	CASSLAPYTEAFF	TGTGCCAGCAGCTTGGCCCCATACACTGAAGCTTTCTTT
TRBV6-2/TRBV6-3	.	TRBD1	TRBJ2-3	CASSPRTGVDTQYF	TGTGCCAGCAGCCCAAGGACAGGGGTGGATACGCAGTATTTT
TRBV28	.	.	TRBJ1-1	CASSLGQLNTEAFF	TGTGCCAGCAGTTTAGGACAGCTTAACACTGAAGCTTTCTTT
TRBV28	.	TRBD1	TRBJ1-6	CASRTGGVYNSPLHF	TGTGCCAGCCGGACAGGGGGCGTCTATAATTCACCCCTCCACTTT
TRBV7-2	once	.	TRBJ1-6	CASRSRLSNSPLHF	TGTGCCAGCAGGTCTAGGTTGTCAAATTCACCCCTCCACTTT
TRBV7-9	.	TRBD1	TRBJ1-2	CASSVQGVSYGYTF	TGTGCCAGCAGCGTTCAGGGGGTTAGCTATGGCTACACCTTC
TRBV9	many	TRBD2	TRBJ2-7	CASSVAGAGGANYEQYF	TGTGCCAGCAGCGTAGCCGGGGCCGGGGGGGCGAATTACGAGCAGTACTTC
TRBV6-5	.	TRBD1	TRBJ1-3	CASSRQGALGNTIYF	TGTGCCAGCAGTAGACAGGGTGCCCTGGGAAACACCATATATTTT
TRBV5-1	.	TRBD1	TRBJ1-1	CASSRTGGHTEAFF	TGCGCCAGCAGCAGGACAGGGGGCCACACTGAAGCTTTCTTT
TRBV27	.	TRBD2	TRBJ2-1	CASSFSKLAGGPNEQFF	TGTGCCAGCAGTTTTTCCAAGCTAGCGGGGGGGCCCAATGAGCAGTTCTTC
TRBV11-3	.	TRBD1	TRBJ2-7	CASSSRRGQGGEQYF	TGTGCCAGCAGCTCACGCCGGGGACAGGGAGGCGAGCAGTACTTC
TRBV7-9	.	TRBD1	TRBJ1-3	CASSSGQVLSGNTIYF	TGTGCCAGCAGCTCCGGACAGGTCCTCTCTGGAAACACCATATATTTT
TRBV18	once	.	TRBJ1-2	CASSPNPSQYEVGGYTF	TGTGCCAGCTCACCCAACCCCTCTCAATATGAGGTTGGTGGCTACACCTTC
TRBV30	once	TRBD2	TRBJ2-1	CAWTLGGTTYNEQFF	TGTGCCTGGACCTTGGGGGGGACGACCTACAATGAGCAGTTCTTC
TRBV9	.	TRBD2	TRBJ2-3	CASSPYSGGAVDTQYF	TGTGCCAGCAGCCCCTATAGCGGGGGGGCGGTAGATACGCAGTATTTT
TRBV6-2/TRBV6-3	.	TRBD1	TRBJ2-3	CASSGQGTDTQYF	TGTGCCAGCAGCGGACAGGGGACAGATACGCAGTATTTT
TRBV2	few	TRBD1	TRBJ1-2	CASSTGGYGYTF	TGTGCCAGCTCCACAGGGGGCTATGGCTACACCTTC